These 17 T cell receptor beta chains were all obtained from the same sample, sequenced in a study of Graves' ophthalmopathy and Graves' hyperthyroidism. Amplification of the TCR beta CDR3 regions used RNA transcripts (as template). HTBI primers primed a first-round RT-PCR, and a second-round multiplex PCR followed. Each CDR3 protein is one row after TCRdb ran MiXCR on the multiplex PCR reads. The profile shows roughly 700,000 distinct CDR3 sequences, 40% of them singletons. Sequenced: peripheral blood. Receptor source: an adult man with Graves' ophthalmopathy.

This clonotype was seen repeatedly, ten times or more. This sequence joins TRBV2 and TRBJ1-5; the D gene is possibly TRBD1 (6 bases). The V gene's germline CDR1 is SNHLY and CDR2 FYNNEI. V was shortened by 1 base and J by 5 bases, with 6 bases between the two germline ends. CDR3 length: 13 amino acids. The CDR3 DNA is TGTGCCAGCAGTGAAGGGACAGATCAGCCCCAGCATTTT. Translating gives CASSEGTDQPQHF.

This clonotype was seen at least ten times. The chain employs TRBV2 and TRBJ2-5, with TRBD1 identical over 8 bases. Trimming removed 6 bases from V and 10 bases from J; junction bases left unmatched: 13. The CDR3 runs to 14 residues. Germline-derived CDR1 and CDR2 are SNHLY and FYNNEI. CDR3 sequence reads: CASSQTGGKEGQYF. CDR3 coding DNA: TGTGCCAGCAGCCAAACAGGGGGAAAGGAGGGCCAGTACTTC.

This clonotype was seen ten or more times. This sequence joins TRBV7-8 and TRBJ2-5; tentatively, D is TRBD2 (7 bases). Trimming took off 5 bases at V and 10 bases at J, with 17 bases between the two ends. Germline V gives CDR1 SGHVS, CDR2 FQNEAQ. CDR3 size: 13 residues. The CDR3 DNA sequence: TGTGCCAGCAGCAGCGGGACACTGCCCAACCAGTACTTC. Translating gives CASSSGTLPNQYF. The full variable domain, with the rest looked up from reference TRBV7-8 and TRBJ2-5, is GAGVSQSPRYKVAKRGQDVALRCDPISGHVSLFWYQQALGQGPEFLTYFQNEAQLDKSGLPSDRFFAERPEGSVSTLKIQRTQQEDSAVYLCASSSGTLPNQYFGPGTRLLVL.

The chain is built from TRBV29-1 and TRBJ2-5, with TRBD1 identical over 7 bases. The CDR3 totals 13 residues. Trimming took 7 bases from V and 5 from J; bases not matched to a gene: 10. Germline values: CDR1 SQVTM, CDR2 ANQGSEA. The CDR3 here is CSGYRGQMETQYF. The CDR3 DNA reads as TGCAGCGGCTACAGGGGACAGATGGAGACCCAGTACTTC.

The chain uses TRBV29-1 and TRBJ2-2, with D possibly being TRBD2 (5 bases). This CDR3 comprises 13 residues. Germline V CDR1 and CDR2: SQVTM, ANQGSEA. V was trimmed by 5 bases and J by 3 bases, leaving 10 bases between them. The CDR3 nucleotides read TGCAGCGTTAGAGGGAGTTACACCGGGGAGCTGTTTTTT. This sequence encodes CSVRGSYTGELFF.

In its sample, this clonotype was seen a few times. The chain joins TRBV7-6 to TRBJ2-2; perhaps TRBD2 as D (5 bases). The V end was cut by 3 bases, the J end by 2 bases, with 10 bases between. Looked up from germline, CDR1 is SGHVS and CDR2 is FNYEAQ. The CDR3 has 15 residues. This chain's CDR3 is CASSLISGNTGELFF. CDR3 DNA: TGTGCCAGCAGCTTGATTTCGGGAAACACCGGGGAGCTGTTTTTT. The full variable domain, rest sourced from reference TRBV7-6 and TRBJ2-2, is GAGVSQSPRYKVTKRGQDVALRCDPISGHVSLYWYRQALGQGPEFLTYFNYEAQQDKSGLPNDRFSAERPEGSISTLTIQRTEQRDSAMYRCASSLISGNTGELFFGEGSRLTVL.

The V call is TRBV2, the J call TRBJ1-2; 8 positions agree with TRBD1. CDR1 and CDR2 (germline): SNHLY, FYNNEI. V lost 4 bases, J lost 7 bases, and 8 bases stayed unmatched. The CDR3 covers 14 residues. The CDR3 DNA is TGTGCCAGCAGTGGACCGACAGGGGTTGGTGGCTACACCTTC. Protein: CASSGPTGVGGYTF.

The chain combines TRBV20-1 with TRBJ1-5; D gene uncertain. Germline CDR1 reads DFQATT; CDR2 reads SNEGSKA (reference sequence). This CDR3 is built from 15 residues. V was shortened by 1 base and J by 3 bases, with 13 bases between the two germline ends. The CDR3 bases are TGCAGTGCTAGAGGTGATCGGGGATTCAATCAGCCCCAGCATTTT. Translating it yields CSARGDRGFNQPQHF.

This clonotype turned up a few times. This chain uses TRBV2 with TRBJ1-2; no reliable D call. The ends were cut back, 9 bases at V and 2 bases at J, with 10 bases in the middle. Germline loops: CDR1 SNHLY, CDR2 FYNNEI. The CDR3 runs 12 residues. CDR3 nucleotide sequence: TGTGCCAGTAATTGGGAAAACTATGGCTACACCTTC. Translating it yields CASNWENYGYTF.

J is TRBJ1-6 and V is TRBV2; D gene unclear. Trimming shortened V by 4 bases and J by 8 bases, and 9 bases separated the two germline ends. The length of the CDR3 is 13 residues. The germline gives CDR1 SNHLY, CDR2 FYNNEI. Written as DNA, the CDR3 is TGTGCCAGCAGTGTGTCCGGGGATTCACCCCTCCACTTT. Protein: CASSVSGDSPLHF.

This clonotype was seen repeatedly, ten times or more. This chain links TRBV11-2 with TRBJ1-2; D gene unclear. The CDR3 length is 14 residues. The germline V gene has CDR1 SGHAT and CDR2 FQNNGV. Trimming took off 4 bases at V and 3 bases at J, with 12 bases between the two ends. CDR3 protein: CASSSEKIDYGYTF. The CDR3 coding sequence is TGTGCCAGCAGCTCAGAGAAGATAGACTATGGCTACACCTTC. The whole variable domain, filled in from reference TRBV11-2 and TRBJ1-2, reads EAGVAQSPRYKIIEKRQSVAFWCNPISGHATLYWYQQILGQGPKLLIQFQNNGVVDDSQLPKDRFSAERLKGVDSTLKIQPAKLEDSAVYLCASSSEKIDYGYTFGSGTRLTVV.

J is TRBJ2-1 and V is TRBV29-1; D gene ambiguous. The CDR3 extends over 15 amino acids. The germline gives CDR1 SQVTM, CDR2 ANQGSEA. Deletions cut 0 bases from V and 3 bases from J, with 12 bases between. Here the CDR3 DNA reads TGCAGCGTTGAAGAGGGTGGCCCAGGCTACAATGAGCAGTTCTTC. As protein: CSVEEGGPGYNEQFF.

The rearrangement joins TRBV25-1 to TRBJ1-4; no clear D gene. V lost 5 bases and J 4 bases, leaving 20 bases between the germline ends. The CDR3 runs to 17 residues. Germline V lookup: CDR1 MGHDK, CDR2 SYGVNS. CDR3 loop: CASSFLTLSEINEKLFF. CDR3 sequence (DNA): TGTGCCAGCAGTTTCCTCACCTTGTCAGAGATTAATGAAAAACTGTTTTTT. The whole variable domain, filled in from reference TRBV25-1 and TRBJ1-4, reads EADIYQTPRYLVIGTGKKITLECSQTMGHDKMYWYQQDPGMELHLIHYSYGVNSTEKGDLSSESTVSRIRTEHFPLTLESARPSHTSQYLCASSFLTLSEINEKLFFGSGTQLSVL.

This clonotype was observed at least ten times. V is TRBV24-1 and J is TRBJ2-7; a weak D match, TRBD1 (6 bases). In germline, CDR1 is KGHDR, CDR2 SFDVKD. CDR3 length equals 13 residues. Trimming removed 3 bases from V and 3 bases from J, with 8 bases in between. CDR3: CATSDPDSYEQYF. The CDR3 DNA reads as TGTGCCACCAGTGATCCGGACAGCTACGAGCAGTACTTC.

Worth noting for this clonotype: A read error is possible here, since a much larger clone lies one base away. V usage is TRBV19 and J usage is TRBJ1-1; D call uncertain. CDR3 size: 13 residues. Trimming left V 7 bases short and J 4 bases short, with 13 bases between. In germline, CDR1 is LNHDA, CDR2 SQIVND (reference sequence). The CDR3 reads CASTRARSTEAFF. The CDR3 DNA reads TGTGCCAGTACGAGGGCAAGGAGCACTGAAGCTTTCTTT.

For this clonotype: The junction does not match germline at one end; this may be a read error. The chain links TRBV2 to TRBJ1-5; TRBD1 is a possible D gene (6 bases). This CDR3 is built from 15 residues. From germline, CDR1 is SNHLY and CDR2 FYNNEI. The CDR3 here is CASCEDFRGRQPQHF. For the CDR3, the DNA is TGTGCCAGCTGTGAAGATTTTAGGGGGAGGCAGCCCCAGCATTTT.

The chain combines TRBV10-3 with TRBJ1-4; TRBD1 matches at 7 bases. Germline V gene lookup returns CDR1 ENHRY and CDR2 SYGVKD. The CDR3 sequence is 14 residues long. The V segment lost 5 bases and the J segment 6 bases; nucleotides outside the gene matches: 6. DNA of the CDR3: TGTGCCATCAGTCATACAGGGGCTGATGAAAAACTGTTTTTT. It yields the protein CAISHTGADEKLFF.